This entry features one T cell receptor beta chain sequence. CDR3 length: 13 residues. The V and J ends lost 0 bases and 5 bases respectively, with 11 bases between them. In germline, CDR1 is GTSNPN, CDR2 SVGIG (reference sequence). The data originate from a study of CD8 T cells in Susac syndrome. From blood CD8+ and CD4+ T cells, the TCR beta chain was sequenced. Random hexamers primed reverse transcription of about 0.45 to 1 ug RNA. The immunoSEQ assay covered 54 Vbeta and 13 Jbeta segments for CDR3. MiXCR, run by TCRdb on the immunoSEQ multiplex PCR reads, gives a single entry per CDR3 protein. The sample consists of 200,000 to 250,000 distinct CDR3 sequences, approximately 94% of them appearing once.

The chain uses TRBV30 and TRBJ2-7; D may be TRBD2 (6 bases). The origin of this receptor is a human donor with Susac syndrome. The sequencing sample was made of CD4+ T cells from PBMCs. CDR3 DNA sequence: TGTGCCTGGAGTGTATCGGGGGTTGACGAGCAGTACTTC. Encoded protein: CAWSVSGVDEQYF.